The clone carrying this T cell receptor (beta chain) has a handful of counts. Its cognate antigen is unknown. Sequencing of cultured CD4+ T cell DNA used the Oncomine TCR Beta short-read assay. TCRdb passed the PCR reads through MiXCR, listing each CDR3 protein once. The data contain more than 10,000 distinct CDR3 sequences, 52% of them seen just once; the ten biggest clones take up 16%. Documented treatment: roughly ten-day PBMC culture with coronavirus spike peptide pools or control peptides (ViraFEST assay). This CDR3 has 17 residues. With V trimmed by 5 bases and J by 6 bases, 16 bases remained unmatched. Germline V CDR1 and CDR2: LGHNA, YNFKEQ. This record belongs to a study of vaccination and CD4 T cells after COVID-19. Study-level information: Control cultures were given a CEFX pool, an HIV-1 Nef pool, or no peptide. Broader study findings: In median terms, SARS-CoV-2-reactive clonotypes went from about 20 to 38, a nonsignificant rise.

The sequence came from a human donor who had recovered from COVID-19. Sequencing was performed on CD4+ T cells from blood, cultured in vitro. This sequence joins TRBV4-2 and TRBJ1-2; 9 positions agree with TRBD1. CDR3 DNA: TGTGCCAGCAGCAGCCATACCAGGACAGGGGAAGGAGATGGCTACACCTTC. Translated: CASSSHTRTGEGDGYTF.